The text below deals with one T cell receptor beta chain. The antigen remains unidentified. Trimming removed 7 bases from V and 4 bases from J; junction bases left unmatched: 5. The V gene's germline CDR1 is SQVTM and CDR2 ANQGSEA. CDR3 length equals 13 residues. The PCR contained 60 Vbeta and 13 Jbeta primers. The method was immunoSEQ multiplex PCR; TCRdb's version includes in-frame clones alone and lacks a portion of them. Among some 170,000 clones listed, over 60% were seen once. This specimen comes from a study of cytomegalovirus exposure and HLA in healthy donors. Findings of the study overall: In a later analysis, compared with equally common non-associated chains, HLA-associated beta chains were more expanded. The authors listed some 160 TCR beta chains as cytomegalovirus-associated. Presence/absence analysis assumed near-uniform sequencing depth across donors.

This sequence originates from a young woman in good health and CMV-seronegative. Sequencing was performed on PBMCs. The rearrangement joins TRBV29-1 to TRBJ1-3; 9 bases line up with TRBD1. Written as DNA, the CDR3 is TGCAGCGCAAACAGGGGGCCGGGAAACACCATATATTTT. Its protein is CSANRGPGNTIYF.